These T cell receptor beta chains were read from a single sample in a study of blood T cell repertoires in COVID-19. Profiling relied on immunoSEQ multiplex PCR, and the TCRdb table lists in-frame clones only, not all of them. The table has 200,000 to 250,000 clones, 80% to 85% seen once. Sequences were obtained from peripheral blood. All receptors come from a human donor in a cohort sampled during active COVID-19. CDR3s include the opening cysteine and the closing phenylalanine or tryptophan. A D gene is named only where the DNA matches it firmly. Clone size appears in some rows only: once, few, many, or a class for an expanded clone.

>TRBD1|15|TRBV19|.|TRBJ1-3
CASTQPGQGRNTIYF
TGTGCCAGTACCCAGCCGGGACAGGGACGAAACACCATATATTTT
>.|12|TRBV2|.|TRBJ1-2
CASSRGNYGYTF
TGTGCCAGCAGTAGGGGTAACTATGGCTACACCTTC
>TRBD1|17|TRBV19|.|TRBJ1-2
CASSPTGQGASNYGYTF
TGTGCCAGTAGCCCCACGGGACAGGGGGCGTCTAACTATGGCTACACCTTC
>TRBD1|15|TRBV28|.|TRBJ2-7
CASSLRDRRTYEQYF
TGTGCCAGCAGTCTCCGGGACAGGAGAACCTACGAGCAGTACTTC
>TRBD2|16|TRBV19|.|TRBJ2-1
CASSIEEGGPYNEQFF
TGTGCCAGTAGTATTGAAGAGGGAGGGCCCTACAATGAGCAGTTCTTC
>TRBD1|14|TRBV18|.|TRBJ2-7
CASSPGTGVYEQYF
TGTGCCAGCTCACCCGGGACAGGGGTGTACGAGCAGTACTTC
>TRBD1|15|TRBV11-2|.|TRBJ2-1
CASSSAGTGYNEQFF
TGTGCCAGCAGCTCCGCGGGGACAGGTTACAATGAGCAGTTCTTC
>.|15|TRBV30|.|TRBJ1-1
CAWSVGGAGNTEAFF
TGTGCCTGGAGTGTAGGGGGGGCGGGAAACACTGAAGCTTTCTTT
>.|12|TRBV11-2|once|TRBJ2-7
CASSLNSYEQYF
TGTGCCAGCAGCTTAAACAGCTACGAGCAGTACTTC
>TRBD1|18|TRBV5-4|.|TRBJ1-1
CASRQIGQGAFQDTEAFF
TGTGCCAGCCGACAAATAGGACAGGGGGCATTTCAGGACACTGAAGCTTTCTTT
>TRBD1|14|TRBV6-4|.|TRBJ1-6
CASSPGQENSPLHF
TGTGCCAGCAGTCCGGGACAGGAGAATTCACCCCTCCACTTT
>TRBD1|16|TRBV5-8|.|TRBJ1-2
CASSLVGRGLLGGYTF
TGTGCCAGCAGCTTGGTTGGCAGGGGGCTCTTAGGTGGCTACACCTTC
>TRBD2|15|TRBV4-1|.|TRBJ2-7
CASSVDSGRAREQYF
TGCGCCAGCAGCGTCGATAGCGGGAGGGCCCGCGAGCAGTACTTC
>TRBD1|15|TRBV5-5|.|TRBJ2-7
CASSFGRDRFAEQYF
TGTGCCAGCAGCTTCGGACGGGACAGGTTCGCCGAGCAGTACTTC
>TRBD2|15|TRBV28|.|TRBJ2-1
CATVKRTSGSPEQFF
TGTGCCACCGTTAAGCGGACTAGCGGGAGTCCTGAGCAGTTCTTC